The next 19 T cell receptor beta chains were all read from a single sample in a study of T cells in Graves' hyperthyroidism and ophthalmopathy. Amplified TCR beta CDR3 regions derived from RNA transcripts. The TCR CDR3 was amplified in a first-round RT-PCR using the HTBI primer set. TCRdb called the multiplex PCR reads again in MiXCR, with one record for every CDR3 protein. This sample carries roughly 750,000 distinct CDR3 sequences, about 15% of them seen once, and the ten largest clones take approximately 8.4%. Sequenced: blood. The receptors derive from a young man with Graves' hyperthyroidism.

This clonotype was seen ten or more times. This chain joins TRBV20-1 and TRBJ1-3, with D possibly being TRBD1 (5 bases). Germline V gene sequence: CDR1 DFQATT, CDR2 SNEGSKA (reference sequence). V shed 0 bases and J shed 4 bases, with 10 bases lying between them. The CDR3 extends over 14 amino acids. CDR3 bases: TGCAGTGCTAGAGATACCAGGGCCGGAAACACCATATATTTT. Translated, it gives CSARDTRAGNTIYF.

There are many counts of this clonotype. The chain combines TRBV7-9 with TRBJ2-1; D is unresolved. The CDR3 has 11 residues. In germline, CDR1 is SEHNR, CDR2 FQNEAQ (reference sequence). The V gene lost 5 bases and the J gene lost 10 bases, with 9 bases spanning the gap. The CDR3 region is CASSPTFEQFF. CDR3 in DNA: TGTGCCAGCAGCCCAACCTTCGAGCAGTTCTTC.

In its sample, this clonotype was seen many times. The chain couples TRBV6-1 to TRBJ1-1; no clear D. The length of the CDR3 is 12 residues. The V end was cut by 4 bases, the J end by 4 bases, with 7 bases between. Germline lookup yields CDR1 MNHNS and CDR2 SASEGT. CDR3: CASSGRGTEAFF. CDR3 DNA: TGTGCCAGCAGTGGTCGTGGCACTGAAGCTTTCTTT.

The chain couples TRBV11-2 to TRBJ1-3; D not certain. CDR3 length equals 13 residues. Germline V gene data show CDR1 as SGHAT and CDR2 as FQNNGV. V gave up 0 bases and J gave up 4 bases, with 4 bases separating them. CDR3 DNA sequence: TGTGCCAGCAGCTTAGAGTCCGGAAACACCATATATTTT. Translation: CASSLESGNTIYF.

The chain employs TRBV7-9 and TRBJ1-2; a possible D gene is TRBD1 (5 bases). Germline assignment: CDR1 SEHNR and CDR2 FQNEAQ (reference sequence). This CDR3 is built from 14 residues. V was cut by 4 bases and J by 6 bases, with 15 bases left in between. The CDR3 DNA sequence: TGTGCCAGCAGCTCATCGCGCGGGGCGGATGGCTACACCTTC. The encoded protein is CASSSSRGADGYTF.

Comment on this clonotype: Relative to the germline gene, one junction end is altered; a read error may explain this. The chain links TRBV30 to TRBJ2-1, with D possibly matching TRBD2 (5 bases). CDR3 length: 12 amino acids. Germline CDR1 is GTSNPN and CDR2 is SVGIG (reference sequence). For the CDR3, the DNA is TGTGCCTGGAGTGTCCCCCCCGGGGAGCAGTGCTTC. It is translated as CAWSVPPGEQCF.

This clonotype came up a few times. The chain combines TRBV7-2 with TRBJ2-7; 9 bases match TRBD1. V was clipped by 4 bases and J by 3 bases; unmatched bases: 7. CDR3 length: 15 residues. CDR1 is SGHTA, CDR2 FQGNSA, per germline. Written as DNA, the CDR3 is TGTGCCAGCAGCTCCGACAGGGGGAGGATCTACGAGCAGTACTTC. Translating gives CASSSDRGRIYEQYF.

This clonotype has only one observation. A read error may explain this, as a much larger clone is one base away. V and J are TRBV6-2 or TRBV6-3 and TRBJ2-5; D is unresolved. The CDR3 totals 14 residues. Germline V lookup: CDR1 MNHEY, CDR2 SVGEGT. The CDR3 nucleotides read TGTGCCAGCAGTTACCCCAGCGAACGAGAGGCCCAGTACTTC. Amino acids: CASSYPSEREAQYF.

V gene TRBV3-1 combines with J gene TRBJ2-7; maybe TRBD1 (5 bases). Trimming took 0 bases from V and 6 from J, leaving 18 bases between them. In germline, CDR1 is LGHDT, CDR2 YNNKEL (reference sequence). This CDR3 contains 16 residues. The CDR3 DNA is TGTGCCAGCAGCCAAGAGTTGCGGACGGACACCCCCGAGCAGTACTTC. Amino acid sequence: CASSQELRTDTPEQYF.

J is TRBJ2-2 and V is TRBV2; a weak D match, TRBD1 (5 bases). V was pared by 3 bases and J by 4 bases, with 6 bases between. Germline CDR1 SNHLY, CDR2 FYNNEI. The CDR3 extends over 13 amino acids. The CDR3 here is CASSDRGTGELFF. As DNA, the CDR3 is TGTGCCAGCAGTGATAGGGGCACCGGGGAGCTGTTTTTT.

The chain is built from TRBV3-1 and TRBJ1-2; the D gene is possibly TRBD1 (6 bases). Trimming shortened V by 1 base and J by 0 bases, and 12 bases separated the two germline ends. The CDR3 is 16 residues long. Germline lookup yields CDR1 LGHDT and CDR2 YNNKEL (reference sequence). The CDR3 sequence is CASSQVPTGSNYGYTF. In nucleotides, the CDR3 is TGTGCCAGCAGCCAAGTGCCGACAGGTTCTAACTATGGCTACACCTTC.

This clonotype was found a few times. The V call is TRBV19, the J call TRBJ2-1; weak D call: TRBD1 (5 bases). The CDR3 length is 16 residues. Trimming removed 3 bases from V and 7 bases from J, with 19 bases in between. Germline V CDR1 and CDR2: LNHDA, SQIVND (reference sequence). CDR3 in amino acids: CASSMRSGSYRNEQFF. In DNA form, the CDR3 reads TGTGCCAGTAGTATGAGGTCAGGGTCCTATCGGAATGAGCAGTTCTTC.

This clonotype has at least ten counts. V gene TRBV6-2 or TRBV6-3 combines with J gene TRBJ1-1; D is possibly TRBD1 (5 bases). Germline assignment: CDR1 MNHEY and CDR2 SVGEGT. Trimming pared 0 bases from V and 4 bases from J, leaving 15 bases between. CDR3 length: 16 amino acids. Here the CDR3 DNA reads TGTGCCAGCAGTTACTCGCGGAGGGGTGGAGGCACTGAAGCTTTCTTT. This gives the protein CASSYSRRGGGTEAFF.

This clonotype has just one count. This sequence joins TRBV25-1 and TRBJ2-3; D gene unclear. Trimming took off 8 bases at V and 1 base at J, with 4 bases between the two ends. The CDR3 totals 11 residues. CDR1 and CDR2 from the germline V gene are MGHDK and SYGVNS. As DNA, the CDR3 is TGTGCCAGCGTACGCACAGATACGCAGTATTTT. Its protein product is CASVRTDTQYF.

This clonotype is medium-sized in the sample. CDR3 in DNA: TGTGCCAGCAGCTTAGTAGCTTCTAGCGGGAGAGGAGAGACCCAGTACTTC. This gives the protein CASSLVASSGRGETQYF. The chain uses TRBV7-2 and TRBJ2-5, with 10 bases fitting TRBD2. The CDR3 contains 17 residues. Germline CDR1 is SGHTA and CDR2 is FQGNSA. The V gene end was trimmed by 1 base and the J gene end by 4 bases; junction bases not matched to a gene: 9.

This clonotype was detected ten times or more. This chain's CDR3 is CASSLEPEGKAFF. CDR3 nucleotide sequence: TGTGCCAGCAGCCTCGAGCCCGAGGGAAAAGCTTTCTTT. This chain links TRBV9 with TRBJ1-1; the D is unclear. Germline V CDR1 and CDR2: SGDLS, YYNGEE. The CDR3 totals 13 residues. Trimming cost V 4 bases and J 9 bases, with 16 bases left between them.

This clonotype was found a few times. The J gene is TRBJ2-5, the V gene TRBV5-4; the D gene is possibly TRBD2 (6 bases). V dropped 3 bases and J dropped 4 bases, with 13 bases sitting between them. The CDR3 contains 14 residues. The germline V gene has CDR1 SGHNT and CDR2 YYREEE (reference sequence). CDR3 DNA sequence: TGTGCCAGCAGCTGGGACTCTCACCCAGAGACCCAGTACTTC. It codes for CASSWDSHPETQYF.

CDR3 sequence: CAISEQREGQNEQFF. In DNA, the CDR3 is TGTGCCATCAGTGAGCAGCGGGAGGGTCAGAATGAGCAGTTCTTC. This sequence joins TRBV10-3 and TRBJ2-1; 10 bases line up with TRBD2. V trimming: 2 bases; J trimming: 7 bases; junction bases outside the gene matches: 5. This CDR3 has 15 amino acids. Germline values: CDR1 ENHRY, CDR2 SYGVKD.

This clonotype was counted at least ten times. V usage is TRBV11-2 and J usage is TRBJ2-3, with 9 bases aligning to TRBD2. Trimming at V came to 2 bases and at J to 6 bases, leaving 3 bases not matched to a gene. The CDR3 covers 14 residues. Germline V gene data show CDR1 as SGHAT and CDR2 as FQNNGV. The CDR3 here is CASSLRLAVDTQYF. Here the CDR3 DNA reads TGTGCCAGCAGCTTAAGACTAGCGGTGGATACGCAGTATTTT.